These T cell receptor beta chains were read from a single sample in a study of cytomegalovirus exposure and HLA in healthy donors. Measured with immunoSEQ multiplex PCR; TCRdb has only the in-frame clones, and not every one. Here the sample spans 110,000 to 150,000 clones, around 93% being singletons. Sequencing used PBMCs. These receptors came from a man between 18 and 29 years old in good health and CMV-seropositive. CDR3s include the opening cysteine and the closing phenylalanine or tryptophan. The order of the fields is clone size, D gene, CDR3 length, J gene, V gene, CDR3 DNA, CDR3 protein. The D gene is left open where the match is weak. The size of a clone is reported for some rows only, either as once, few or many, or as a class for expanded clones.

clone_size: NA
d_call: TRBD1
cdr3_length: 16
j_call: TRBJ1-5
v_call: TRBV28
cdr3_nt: TGTGCCAGCAGTCTGAGGACAGGGGGCATCAATCAGCCCCAGCATTTT
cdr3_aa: CASSLRTGGINQPQHF

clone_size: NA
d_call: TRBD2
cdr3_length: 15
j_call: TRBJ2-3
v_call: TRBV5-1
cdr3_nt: TGCGCCAGCAGCTTGGGACTAGCGGGCTCAGATACGCAGTATTTT
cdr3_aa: CASSLGLAGSDTQYF

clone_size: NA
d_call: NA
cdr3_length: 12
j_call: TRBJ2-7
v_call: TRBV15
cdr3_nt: TGTGCCACCAGCAGAGATAGCTACGAGCAGTACTTC
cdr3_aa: CATSRDSYEQYF

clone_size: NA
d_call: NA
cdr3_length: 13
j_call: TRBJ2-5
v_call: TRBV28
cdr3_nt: TGTGCCAGCAGAAACGTGGGGCTGGATACCCAGTACTTC
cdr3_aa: CASRNVGLDTQYF

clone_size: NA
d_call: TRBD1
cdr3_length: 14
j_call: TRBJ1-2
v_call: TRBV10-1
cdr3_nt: TGCGCCAGCAGTCCGGGACAGGCTAACTATGGCTACACCTTC
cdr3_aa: CASSPGQANYGYTF

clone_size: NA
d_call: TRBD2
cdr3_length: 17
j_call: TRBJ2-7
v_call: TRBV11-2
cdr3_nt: TGTGCCAGCAGCTTATTGGCCCTAGCGGGAGGACACTACGAGCAGTACTTC
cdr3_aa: CASSLLALAGGHYEQYF

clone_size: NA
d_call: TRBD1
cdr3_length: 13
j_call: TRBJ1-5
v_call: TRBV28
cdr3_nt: TGTGCGAGCGCCGGGACAGGGGATCAGCCCCAGCATTTT
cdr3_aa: CASAGTGDQPQHF

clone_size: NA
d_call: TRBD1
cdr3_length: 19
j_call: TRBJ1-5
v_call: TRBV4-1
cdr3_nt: TGCGCCAGCAGCCAACAAACGGGACAGGGGGCAATGAGCAATCAGCCCCAGCATTTT
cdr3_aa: CASSQQTGQGAMSNQPQHF

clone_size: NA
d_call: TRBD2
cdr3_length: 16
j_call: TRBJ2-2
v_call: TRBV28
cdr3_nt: TGTGCCAGCAGTTTTACTAGCGGACTTAACACCGGGGAGCTGTTTTTT
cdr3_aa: CASSFTSGLNTGELFF

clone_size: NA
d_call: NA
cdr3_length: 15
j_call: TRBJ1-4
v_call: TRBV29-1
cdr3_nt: TGCAGCGTTGATGGCAACGGAGAGCCTAATGAAAAACTGTTTTTT
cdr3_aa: CSVDGNGEPNEKLFF

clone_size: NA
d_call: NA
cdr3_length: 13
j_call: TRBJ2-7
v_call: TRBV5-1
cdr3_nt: TGCGCCAGCAGCGCGGGACCGGGCTACGAGCAGTACTTC
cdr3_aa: CASSAGPGYEQYF

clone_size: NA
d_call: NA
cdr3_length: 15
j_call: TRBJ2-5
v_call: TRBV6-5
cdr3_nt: TGTGCCAGCAGCTACAGGGAGGGGCAAGGAGAGACCCAGTACTTC
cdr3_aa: CASSYREGQGETQYF

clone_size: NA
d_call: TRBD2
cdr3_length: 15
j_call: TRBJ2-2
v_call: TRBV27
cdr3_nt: TGTGCCAGTAACAGCGGGAGAGCGAACACCGGGGAGCTGTTTTTT
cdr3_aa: CASNSGRANTGELFF

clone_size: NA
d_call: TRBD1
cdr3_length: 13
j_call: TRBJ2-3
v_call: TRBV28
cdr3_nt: TGTGCCAGCAGCCTACAGGGGCCAGATACGCAGTATTTT
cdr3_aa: CASSLQGPDTQYF

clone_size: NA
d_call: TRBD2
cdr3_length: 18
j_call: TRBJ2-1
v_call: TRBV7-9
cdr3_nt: TGTGCCAGCAGCTTAAGGCGGGGGTTGCGGGAAGGTCTGAATGAGCAGTTCTTC
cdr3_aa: CASSLRRGLREGLNEQFF

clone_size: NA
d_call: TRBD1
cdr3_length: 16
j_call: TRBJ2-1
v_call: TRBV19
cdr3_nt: TGTGCCAGTAGTACCCATAGGACAGGACCCGAGGGTGAGCAGTTCTTC
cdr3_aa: CASSTHRTGPEGEQFF

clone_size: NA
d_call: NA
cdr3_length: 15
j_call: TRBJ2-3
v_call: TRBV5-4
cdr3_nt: TGTGCCAGCAGTCGGGACAGCGGAGGGACAGATACGCAGTATTTT
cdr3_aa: CASSRDSGGTDTQYF

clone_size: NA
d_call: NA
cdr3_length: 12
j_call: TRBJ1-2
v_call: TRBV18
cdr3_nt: TGTGCCAGCTCACCCGGAGGGGAGGAGACCTACTTC
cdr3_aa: CASSPGGEETYF

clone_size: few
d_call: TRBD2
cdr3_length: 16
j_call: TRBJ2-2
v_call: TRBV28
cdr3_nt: TGTGCCAGCGCTGATACTAGCGTCTACGTGACCGGGGAGCTGTTTTTT
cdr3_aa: CASADTSVYVTGELFF

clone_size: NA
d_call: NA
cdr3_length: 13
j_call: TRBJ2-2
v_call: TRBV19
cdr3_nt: TGTGCCAGTAGTATCCTTATTGCCGGGGAGCTGTTTTTT
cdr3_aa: CASSILIAGELFF

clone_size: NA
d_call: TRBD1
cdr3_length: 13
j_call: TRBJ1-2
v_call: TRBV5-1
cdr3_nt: TGCGCCAGCAGCCGGGGACAGGCGGGAGGCTACACCTTC
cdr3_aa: CASSRGQAGGYTF

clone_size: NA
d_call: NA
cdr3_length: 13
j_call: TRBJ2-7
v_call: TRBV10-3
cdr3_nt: TGTGCCATCAGGCGGGACTCCTCCTACGAGCAGTACTTC
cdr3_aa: CAIRRDSSYEQYF

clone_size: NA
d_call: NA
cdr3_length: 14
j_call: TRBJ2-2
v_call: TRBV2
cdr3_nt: TGTGCCAGCAGCGTGGTCGGGAACACCGGGGAGCTGTTTTTT
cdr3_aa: CASSVVGNTGELFF

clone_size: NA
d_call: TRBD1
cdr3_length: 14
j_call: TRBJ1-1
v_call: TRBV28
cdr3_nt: TGTGCCAGCAGGACGGGACAGCTGAACACTGAAGCTTTCTTT
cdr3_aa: CASRTGQLNTEAFF

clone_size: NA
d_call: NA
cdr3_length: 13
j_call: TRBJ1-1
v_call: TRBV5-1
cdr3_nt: TGCGCCAGCAGCTTTGTAGTGGGAGCAGAAGCTTTCTTT
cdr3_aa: CASSFVVGAEAFF

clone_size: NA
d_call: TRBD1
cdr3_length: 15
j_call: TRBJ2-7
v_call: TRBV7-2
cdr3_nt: TGTGCCAGCAGCCCCGACAGGGTTAGCTCCTACGAGCAGTACTTC
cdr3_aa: CASSPDRVSSYEQYF

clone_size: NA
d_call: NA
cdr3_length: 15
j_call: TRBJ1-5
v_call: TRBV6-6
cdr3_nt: TGTGCCAGCAGGGACGGGGGGCGAGGCAATCAGCCCCAGCATTTT
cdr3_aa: CASRDGGRGNQPQHF

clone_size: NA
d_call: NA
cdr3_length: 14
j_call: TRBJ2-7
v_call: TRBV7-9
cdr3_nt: TGTGCCAGCAGCTTAGTTCAGGGAATTGACGAGCAGTACTTC
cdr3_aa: CASSLVQGIDEQYF